This T cell receptor beta chain is drawn from a study of T cells in localized non-small cell lung cancer. The germline V gene encodes CDR1 MDHEN and CDR2 SYDVKM. V gave up 8 bases and J gave up 4 bases; unmatched junction bases: 11. This CDR3 comprises 18 residues. Here immunoSEQ multiplex PCR was the method, and the copy in TCRdb shows in-frame clones only, minus some. The sample includes roughly 38,000 clones, approximately 89% of them seen just once. Study results and limitations: Uninvolved adjacent lung showed the highest T cell clonality, exceeding tumor. Heterogeneity remains possible, as sequencing covered one tumor region only. Adjacent lung tissue had a median 57 of the top 100 clones found in the tumor. Among blood samples, higher T cell density accompanied longer overall survival.

In the case of this clone: The antigen is unknown.

The sequenced sample was peripheral blood, obtained before any cancer treatment. The chain has TRBV28 and TRBJ2-1; 16 nucleotides match TRBD2. The clonotype was recovered from a woman aged 40 to 75 with stage I lung adenocarcinoma. The CDR3 here is CASPPGTSGRAGYNEQFF. Here the CDR3 DNA reads TGTGCCAGCCCGCCCGGGACTAGCGGGAGGGCCGGGTACAATGAGCAGTTCTTC.